Here is one TCR beta chain with its context. Antigen: not known. Measured with immunoSEQ multiplex PCR; TCRdb has only the in-frame clones, and not every one. The sample carries 220,000 or so clones, about nine tenths recorded once. The sample belongs to a study of cytomegalovirus exposure and HLA in healthy donors. General study points: Approximately 160 TCR beta chains were listed as cytomegalovirus-associated. CMV antigen specificity was confirmed in vitro for three CMV-associated chains. Reported results showed that the classifier diagnosed cytomegalovirus status with high specificity and sensitivity.

Deletions cut 4 bases from V and 5 bases from J, with 10 bases between. This CDR3 comprises 13 residues. Germline CDR1 reads MGHRA; CDR2 reads YSYEKL. This TCR came from a woman aged 18-29 years in good health and CMV-seronegative. Sequenced: PBMCs. The chain combines TRBV4-1 with TRBJ2-3, with D possibly matching TRBD1 (6 bases). The CDR3 DNA follows: TGCGCCAGCAGCCCTTTAGGGGGAGATACGCAGTATTTT. It codes for CASSPLGGDTQYF.